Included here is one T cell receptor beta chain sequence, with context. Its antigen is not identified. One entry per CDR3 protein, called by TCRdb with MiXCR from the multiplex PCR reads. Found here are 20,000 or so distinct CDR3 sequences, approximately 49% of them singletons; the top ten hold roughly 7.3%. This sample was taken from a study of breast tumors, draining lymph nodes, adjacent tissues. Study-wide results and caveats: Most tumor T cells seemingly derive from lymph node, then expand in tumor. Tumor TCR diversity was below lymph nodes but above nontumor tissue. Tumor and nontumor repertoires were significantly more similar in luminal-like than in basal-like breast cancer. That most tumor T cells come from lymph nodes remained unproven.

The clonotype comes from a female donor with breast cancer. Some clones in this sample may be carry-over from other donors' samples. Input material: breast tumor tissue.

The CDR3 DNA is TGTGCCATCAGTAGGGACGGGCCTAACTATGGCTACACCTTC. Amino acid sequence: CAISRDGPNYGYTF. This chain links TRBV10-3 with TRBJ1-2; tentatively, D is TRBD1 (5 bases). The CDR3 is made up of 14 amino acids. CDR1 is ENHRY and CDR2 is SYGVKD in the germline V gene. V was pared by 5 bases and J by 0 bases, with 10 bases between.